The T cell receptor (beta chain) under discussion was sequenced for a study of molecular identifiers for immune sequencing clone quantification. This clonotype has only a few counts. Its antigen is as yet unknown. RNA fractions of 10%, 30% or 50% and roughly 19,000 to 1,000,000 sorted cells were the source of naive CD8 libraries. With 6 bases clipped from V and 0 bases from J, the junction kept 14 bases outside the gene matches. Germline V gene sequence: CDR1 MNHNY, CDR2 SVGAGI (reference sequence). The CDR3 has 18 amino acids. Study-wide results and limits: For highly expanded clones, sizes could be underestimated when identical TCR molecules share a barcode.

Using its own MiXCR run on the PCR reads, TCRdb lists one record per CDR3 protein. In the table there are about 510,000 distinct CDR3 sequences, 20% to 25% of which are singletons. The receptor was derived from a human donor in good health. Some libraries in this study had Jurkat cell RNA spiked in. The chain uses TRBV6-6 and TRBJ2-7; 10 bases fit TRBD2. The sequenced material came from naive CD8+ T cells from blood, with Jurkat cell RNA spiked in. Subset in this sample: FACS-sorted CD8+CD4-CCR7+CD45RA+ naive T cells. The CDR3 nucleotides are TGTGCCAGCAGCCCCGGGGCTAGCGGGAGCTTGAGCTCCTACGAGCAGTACTTC. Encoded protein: CASSPGASGSLSSYEQYF.